This T cell receptor (beta chain) was retrieved from a study of blood T cells in healthy people across ages. Study results and limitations: Total diversity from one million sequenced T cells was likely underestimated. Relative to aged donors, long-lived donors carried more naive CD4+ cells and displayed higher diversity. Naive and antigen-experienced cells were not separated, limiting conclusive comparison.

Germline V CDR1 and CDR2: SNHLY, FYNNEI. The CDR3 spans 14 residues. Losses at the gene ends were 6 bases for V and 3 bases for J; bases not matched to a gene: 2. As regards this clonotype: Its antigen remains unknown.

A sample-barcoded 5' primer and a J-beta primer mix were used in a second PCR of roughly 7 to 11 cycles. MiXCR, run by TCRdb on the 5' RACE reads, gives a single entry per CDR3 protein. The repertoire holds 270,000 or so distinct CDR3 sequences, with 25% to 30% as singletons. This receptor was identified in a woman aged 70-85 years in good health. V gene TRBV2 combines with J gene TRBJ2-3; TRBD1 aligns across 11 bases. The sequencing sample was made of blood. In DNA, the CDR3 is TGTGCCAGCAGAGGGACAGGGGGGACAGATACGCAGTATTTT. Amino acid sequence: CASRGTGGTDTQYF.